The entry that follows covers one T cell receptor beta chain sequence. Its antigen has not been determined. Base-call qualities are not available, and no considerably larger clone is one nucleotide away. TCRbeta CDR3 regions were amplified from genomic DNA using the immunoSEQ Assay, a bias-controlled multiplex PCR. In the authors' own workflow: The number of nucleated cells in each sample was estimated from the amplification of reference gene primers within the assay. To quantify the absolute abundance of each unique TCRbeta CDR3 rearrangement, sequence reads were collapsed and filtered. For each sample, productive Simpson clonality was calculated as the square root of Simpson's diversity index over productive rearrangements. TCRdb carries this immuneACCESS record with in-frame sequences only. Its versions omit some clonotypes, under half of them owing to an unresolved V gene in the studies checked, with the rest unexplained. The D gene and trimming were derived from the DNA, and the V and J assignments and clone size from that table. Present in this sample are 400,000 to 450,000 clones, over 75% of which were seen just once. The top ten clones comprise roughly 1.1% of the sample.

This sample was taken from a study of blood T cell repertoires in COVID-19 (dated by TCRdb to about 2020). Regarding the study in general: Collaborator samples came from the United States, Italy and Spain and covered acute and convalescent phases of COVID-19. The sample metadata nearly always contained a de-identified subject ID, COVID-19 status, age in years and sex. The repertoires were made available in a free public database intended to serve as a resource for research on the immune response to SARS-CoV-2. Subjects who had been exposed to COVID-19, were actively infected with it, or had recovered from it provided the deeply sampled blood TCRbeta repertoires that made up the dataset. Where available, HLA class I and class II types were obtained from metadata supplied by the sample provider rather than from assay-based typing. The samples were drawn from the first 160 participants of the ongoing ImmuneRACE study and from 1,200 or so subjects provided by 6 global collaborators. The prospective study material was composed of cDNA or gDNA derived from T cells, B-cell-depleted T cells, or PBMCs.

In the prospective study, participants were about 18 to 100 years old, resided in 20 to 30 geographic areas of the United States, and were enrolled through a virtual design. Cohort assignment in the prospective study relied on participant-reported clinical history from a screening survey and a study questionnaire. For ImmuneRACE Cohort 3, a participant was defined as recovered based on two consecutive negative NP/OP PCR tests, clearance by a healthcare professional, or resolution of symptoms. Each participant in the prospective study had whole blood, serum and a nasopharyngeal or oropharyngeal swab collected by mobile phlebotomists. Participants in the prospective study had the option to provide additional blood draws and questionnaires over an approximately 2-month period. Prospective study blood samples were shipped either frozen or at room temperature before DNA extraction. The CDR3 contains 14 residues, cysteine and phenylalanine counted. Only the CDR3 DNA stays, 42 bases, in frame from base 1. V and J are trimmed by 6 bases and 2 bases, and the gene matches miss 1 base of the junction. Sequences SNHLY (CDR1) and FYNNEI (CDR2) are obtained from the germline V gene.

The investigation overall reported the following: How much clinical and demographic metadata was included differed by source and by participant, and the metadata was provided uncurated.

Sequenced input: PBMCs or T cells enriched from blood (not recorded which). The clonotype originates from a man aged 25-45 years who had recovered from COVID-19. Here the chain combines TRBV2 and TRBJ2-2, and 9 junctional nucleotides match TRBD1. The nucleotide sequence is given as TGTGCCAGCAGGGACAGGGGAAACACCGGGGAGCTGTTTTTT. Its product reads: CASRDRGNTGELFF.